This entry lists 3 T cell receptor beta chains sequenced from one sample in a study of shared clonotypes between healthy human individuals. CD8 cells classed as naive were CD45RO-negative and positively selected for CCR7, excluding terminally differentiated effector memory CD45RA+ cells. Clones were sequenced by immunoSEQ multiplex PCR, and TCRdb holds only the in-frame ones, with some missing. The table records 1.5 million to 2.5 million clones, about 95% of them present only once. Sequencing input: naive CD8+ T cells sorted from blood. The receptors were gathered from a man younger than 30 in good health.

Regarding this clone: Other DNA sequences in this specimen translate into the identical CDR3. The chain links TRBV7-8 to TRBJ2-7; a weak D match, TRBD1 (6 bases). The ends were cut back, 3 bases at V and 2 bases at J, with 8 bases in the middle. The CDR3 extends over 13 amino acids. Per the germline V gene, CDR1 is SGHVS and CDR2 is FQNEAQ. The chain's CDR3 is CASSLDRAYEQYF. The CDR3 DNA reads as TGTGCCAGCAGCTTGGACAGAGCCTACGAGCAGTACTTC.

This rearrangement joins TRBV28 to TRBJ1-4, with 7 bases lining up with TRBD1. Germline loops: CDR1 MDHEN, CDR2 SYDVKM. Trimming at V came to 5 bases and at J to 8 bases, leaving 11 bases not matched to a gene. The CDR3 sequence is 15 residues long. CDR3 protein: CASSLSRQGREKLFF. The DNA of the CDR3 is TGTGCCAGCAGTCTCTCGAGACAGGGACGGGAAAAACTGTTTTTT.

Of note for this clone: Other nucleotide sequences from this sample produce the same CDR3. The J gene is TRBJ1-1, the V gene TRBV6-5; D may be TRBD1 (5 bases). This CDR3 contains 15 residues. V lost 0 bases and J 5 bases, leaving 13 bases between the germline ends. Germline CDR1 reads MNHEY; CDR2 reads SVGAGI. CDR3: CASSYSEGAGTEAFF. The CDR3 DNA is TGTGCCAGCAGTTACTCGGAAGGGGCGGGTACTGAAGCTTTCTTT.